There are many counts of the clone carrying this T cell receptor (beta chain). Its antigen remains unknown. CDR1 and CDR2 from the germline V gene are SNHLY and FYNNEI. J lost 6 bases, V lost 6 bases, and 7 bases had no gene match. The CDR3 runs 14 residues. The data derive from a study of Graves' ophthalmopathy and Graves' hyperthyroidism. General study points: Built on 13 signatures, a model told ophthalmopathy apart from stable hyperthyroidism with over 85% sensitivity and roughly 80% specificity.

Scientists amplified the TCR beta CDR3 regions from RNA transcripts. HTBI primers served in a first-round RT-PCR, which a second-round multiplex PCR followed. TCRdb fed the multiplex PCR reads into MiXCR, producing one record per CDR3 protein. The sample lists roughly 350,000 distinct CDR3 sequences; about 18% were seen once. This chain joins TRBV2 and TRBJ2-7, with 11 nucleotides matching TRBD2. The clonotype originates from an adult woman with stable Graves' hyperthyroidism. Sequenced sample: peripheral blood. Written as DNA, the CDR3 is TGTGCCAGCAGGCTAGGACTAGCGGGCTCCGAGCAGTACTTC. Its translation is CASRLGLAGSEQYF. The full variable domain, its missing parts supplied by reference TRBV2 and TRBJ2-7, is EPEVTQTPSHQVTQMGQEVILRCVPISNHLYFYWYRQILGQKVEFLVSFYNNEISEKSEIFDDQFSVERPDGSNFTLKIRSTKLEDSAMYFCASRLGLAGSEQYFGPGTRLTVT.